This T cell receptor beta chain derives from a study of blood T cell repertoires in COVID-19 (TCRdb year 2020). Looking at the study overall: Collaborator samples came from the United States, Italy and Spain and covered acute and convalescent phases of COVID-19. The prospective study material was composed of cDNA or gDNA derived from T cells, B-cell-depleted T cells, or PBMCs. Subjects who had been exposed to COVID-19, were actively infected with it, or had recovered from it provided the deeply sampled blood TCRbeta repertoires that made up the dataset. The sample metadata nearly always contained a de-identified subject ID, COVID-19 status, age in years and sex. Where HLA class I and class II types were available, the types were taken from metadata supplied by the sample provider, not from assay-based typing. Samples came from the ongoing ImmuneRACE study (first 160 participants) plus 1,254 subjects from 6 global collaborators. The repertoires were released in a freely available public database intended as a resource for research on the immune response to SARS-CoV-2.

Whole blood was collected in K2EDTA tubes by collaborating institutions according to the institutions' own protocols. Collaborator samples were shipped for TCRbeta analysis as frozen whole blood, isolated PBMCs, or DNA extracted from either sample type. Study-wide conclusions, independent of this receptor: How much clinical and demographic metadata was included differed by source and by participant, and the metadata was provided uncurated.

The immunoSEQ Assay, a bias-controlled multiplex PCR, was used to amplify TCRbeta CDR3 regions from genomic DNA. The authors' analysis ran thus. The number of nucleated cells in each sample was estimated from the amplification of reference gene primers within the assay. To quantify the absolute abundance of each unique TCRbeta CDR3 rearrangement, sequence reads were collapsed and filtered. For each sample, productive Simpson clonality was calculated by taking the square root of Simpson's diversity index across productive rearrangements. TCRdb re-hosts the immuneACCESS table, in-frame sequences only. Its copies lack some clones; in the studies checked, an unresolved V gene accounts for under half of them, and the cause for the rest is not known. V and J calls and clone size are as listed in that table; D and trimming were resolved from the DNA. The sample table shows under 300,000 clones, and roughly 90% are seen once. Less than 3% of the sample lies in the top ten.

Note on this clone: The antigen it recognizes is unknown. No base-level quality is on record; no much larger clone is a single base apart.

Trimming leaves V shorter by 3 bases and J shorter by 6 bases, with the junction holding 8 bases beyond the gene matches. The CDR3 runs 16 amino acids, cysteine and phenylalanine included. The CDR3 DNA has 48 bases and is translated from base 1. The germline V gene (reference sequence) sets CDR1 to LGHDT and CDR2 to YNNKEL. Rearrangement joined TRBV3-1 (or the pseudogene TRBV3-2) to TRBJ2-1; 10 bases in the middle match TRBD1. Specimen: peripheral blood. This sequence was found in a woman between 25 and 40 years old with active or convalescent COVID-19. The DNA sequence is TGTGCCAGCAGCCACTACGGGACAGGGGCTGGCAATGAGCAGTTCTTC. Its protein reads: CASSHYGTGAGNEQFF.